This T cell receptor beta chain is from a study of blood T cell repertoires in COVID-19. Overall study context: Material from acute and convalescent COVID-19 was sourced from the United States, Italy and Spain. The analysed material was cDNA or gDNA that came from T cells, B-cell-depleted T cells, or PBMCs.

Original methodology: Estimation of nucleated cell counts relied on the amplification of reference gene primers. The data were produced by immunoSEQ multiplex PCR, yet TCRdb's version contains in-frame clones alone and is incomplete. That table gives V, J and clone size, and the DNA gave D and trimming. This sample yields 300,000 to 450,000 clones, of which roughly 85% are seen a single time; approximately 3.7% belongs to the top ten. This CDR3 is 15 amino acids long. Germline V gene data show CDR1 as SNHLY and CDR2 as FYNNEI. J was trimmed by 0 bases and V by 6 bases; bases with no gene match: 6. Sequencing was done on a sample of peripheral blood. The source is a woman aged 18-30 years with acute or convalescent COVID-19. This chain uses TRBV2 with TRBJ2-3, with 7 bases identical to TRBD1. The CDR3 protein is CASRIQGISTDTQYF. The CDR3, as DNA: TGTGCCAGCAGGATACAGGGGATTAGCACAGATACGCAGTATTTT. Full variable domain (remainder filled in from reference TRBV2 and TRBJ2-3): EPEVTQTPSHQVTQMGQEVILRCVPISNHLYFYWYRQILGQKVEFLVSFYNNEISEKSEIFDDQFSVERPDGSNFTLKIRSTKLEDSAMYFCASRIQGISTDTQYFGPGTRLTVL.